This note documents a single T cell receptor beta chain sequence. Assay: immunoSEQ multiplex PCR; the TCRdb copy retains only in-frame clones and omits some. This table holds a few hundred thousand clones, approximately 89% found once. These data are taken from a study of blood T cell repertoires in COVID-19. The junction had 5 bases not matched to a gene; V was cut back by 5 bases and J by 6 bases. Germline-derived CDR1 and CDR2 are MDHEN and SYDVKM. This CDR3 region has 15 residues. The sequenced sample consisted of peripheral blood. This chain links TRBV28 with TRBJ2-2, with 11 bases identical to TRBD2. The clonotype comes from a woman under 40 with COVID-19, enrolled during active disease. The DNA for the CDR3 is TGTGCCAGCAGTCCCGGACTAGCGGGTCCCGGGGAGCTGTTTTTT. It yields the protein CASSPGLAGPGELFF.